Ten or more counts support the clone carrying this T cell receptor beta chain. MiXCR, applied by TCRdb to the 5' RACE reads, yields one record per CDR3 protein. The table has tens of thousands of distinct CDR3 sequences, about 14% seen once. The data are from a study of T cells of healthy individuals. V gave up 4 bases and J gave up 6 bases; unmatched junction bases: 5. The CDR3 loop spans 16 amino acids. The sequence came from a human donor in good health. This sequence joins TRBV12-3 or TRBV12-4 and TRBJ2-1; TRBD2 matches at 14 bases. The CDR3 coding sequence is TGTGCCAGCAGTTCGAGAGGGACTAGCGGGAGCAATGAGCAGTTCTTC. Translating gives CASSSRGTSGSNEQFF.